The 21 T cell receptor beta chains below come from one sample, sequenced in a study of cytomegalovirus exposure and HLA in healthy donors. The PCR used 60 Vbeta and 13 Jbeta primers. Assay used: immunoSEQ multiplex PCR; TCRdb lists only in-frame clones, some missing. The profile covers roughly 150,000 clones, with 66% appearing a single time and over 1.5% taken by the ten largest. Sequenced: PBMCs. Receptors were obtained from a human donor in good health.

This chain links TRBV28 with TRBJ1-5, with D possibly being TRBD1 (6 bases). Germline V gene lookup returns CDR1 MDHEN and CDR2 SYDVKM. This CDR3 has 14 residues. V gave up 6 bases and J gave up 2 bases, with 11 bases separating them. The CDR3 here is CASSFRQGNQPQHF. The CDR3 DNA reads as TGTGCCAGCAGCTTTAGACAGGGCAATCAGCCCCAGCATTTT. The whole variable domain, filled in from reference TRBV28 and TRBJ1-5, reads DVKVTQSSRYLVKRTGEKVFLECVQDMDHENMFWYRQDPGLGLRLIYFSYDVKMKEKGDIPEGYSVSREKKERFSLILESASTNQTSMYLCASSFRQGNQPQHFGDGTRLSIL.

The chain couples TRBV12-5 to TRBJ2-5, with 10 bases identical to TRBD1. This CDR3 region has 17 residues. The V gene end was trimmed by 2 bases and the J gene end by 4 bases; junction bases not matched to a gene: 10. Per germline, CDR1 LGHNT and CDR2 FRNRAP. The CDR3 loop reads CASGLFQWDRGVETQYF. The DNA for the CDR3 is TGTGCTAGTGGTTTGTTTCAATGGGACAGGGGTGTAGAGACCCAGTACTTC.

V usage is TRBV28 and J usage is TRBJ2-5; no clear D. The germline V gene encodes CDR1 MDHEN and CDR2 SYDVKM. V lost 7 bases to trimming and J lost 7 bases, with 10 bases between them. The length of the CDR3 is 11 residues. CDR3 nucleotide sequence: TGTGCCAGCACCCGATCCGGGACCCAGTACTTC. This encodes CASTRSGTQYF. The full variable domain, with the rest looked up from reference TRBV28 and TRBJ2-5, is DVKVTQSSRYLVKRTGEKVFLECVQDMDHENMFWYRQDPGLGLRLIYFSYDVKMKEKGDIPEGYSVSREKKERFSLILESASTNQTSMYLCASTRSGTQYFGPGTRLLVL.

This clone was observed a few times. The rearrangement uses TRBV6-5 and TRBJ1-4; D possibly corresponds to TRBD1 (6 bases). Germline CDR1 and CDR2: MNHEY and SVGAGI. Trimming cost V 4 bases and J 1 base, with 7 bases left between them. CDR3 length: 14 residues. The CDR3 protein is CASSWTVTNEKLFF. The CDR3 coding sequence is TGTGCCAGCAGTTGGACAGTAACTAATGAAAAACTGTTTTTT.

The chain recombines TRBV15 with TRBJ2-6; D perhaps matches TRBD1 (8 bases). V dropped 2 bases and J dropped 4 bases, with 15 bases sitting between them. Germline CDR1 and CDR2: LNHNV and YYDKDF (reference sequence). The CDR3 totals 17 residues. The CDR3 DNA follows: TGTGCCACCAGCAGACGGACAGGGAGGGCAGGGGCCAACGTCCTGACTTTC. This codes for CATSRRTGRAGANVLTF.

The chain employs TRBV11-1 and TRBJ2-2, with 8 bases that match TRBD1. V gave up 5 bases and J gave up 3 bases; unmatched junction bases: 2. Germline CDR1 is SGHAT and CDR2 is FQDESV (reference sequence). This CDR3 is 14 amino acids long. DNA for the CDR3: TGTGCCAGCAGCCCGGGACAGGACACCGGGGAGCTGTTTTTT. As protein: CASSPGQDTGELFF.

V gene TRBV25-1 combines with J gene TRBJ2-7, with D maybe TRBD2 (5 bases). V was pared by 1 base and J by 6 bases, with 10 bases between. Germline CDR1 reads MGHDK; CDR2 reads SYGVNS. The CDR3 spans 13 residues. The CDR3 loop is CASSESGAAEQYF. In nucleotides, the CDR3 is TGTGCCAGCAGTGAATCAGGAGCGGCCGAGCAGTACTTC.

The V gene is TRBV5-8, the J gene TRBJ2-1; possibly TRBD2 for D (5 bases). V lost 3 bases and J lost 6, with 16 bases in between. The CDR3 is 15 amino acids. Germline-derived CDR1 and CDR2 are SGHTS and YDEGEE. The CDR3 protein is CASSSAGLLSNEQFF. CDR3 sequence (DNA): TGTGCCAGCAGCTCGGCGGGTCTTTTGAGCAATGAGCAGTTCTTC.

This clone has a handful of counts. V and J are TRBV10-3 and TRBJ2-2, with a weak D call TRBD2 (6 bases). V dropped 10 bases and J dropped 3 bases, with 9 bases sitting between them. The germline gives CDR1 ENHRY, CDR2 SYGVKD. This CDR3 contains 12 residues. The CDR3 spells CATRLDTGELFF. The CDR3 region has the DNA TGTGCCACCCGACTAGACACCGGGGAGCTGTTTTTT.

The J gene is TRBJ2-3, the V gene TRBV20-1; tentative D call: TRBD1 (6 bases). Trimming removed 5 bases at V and 6 bases at J, with 9 bases between. This CDR3 has 11 residues. Germline lookup yields CDR1 DFQATT and CDR2 SNEGSKA (reference sequence). The CDR3 region has the DNA TGCAGTGCTGGACAGTCGGATACGCAGTATTTT. Translated, it gives CSAGQSDTQYF.

This chain uses TRBV5-1 with TRBJ2-5; tentative D call: TRBD2 (6 bases). The J call may be wrong; the DNA end is better matched by TRBJ2-7. Germline assignment: CDR1 SGHRS and CDR2 YFSETQ. The CDR3 is 15 amino acids. The DNA of the CDR3 is TGCGCCAGCTCTCTAGGAGGGTCCATCGACTACGAGCAGTACTTC. Amino acid sequence: CASSLGGSIDYEQYF.

The chain combines TRBV6-1 with TRBJ2-3; maybe TRBD2 (6 bases). Deletions cut 2 bases from V and 8 bases from J, with 14 bases between. Germline-derived CDR1 and CDR2 are MNHNS and SASEGT. This CDR3 contains 14 residues. The CDR3 coding sequence is TGTGCCAGCAGTGAATCGTCGGGAGTGGTTACGCAGTATTTT. Its translation is CASSESSGVVTQYF.

Remarks on this clone: Sequence at one end of the junction differs from germline and may be a read error. Other DNA sequences of this sample code for an identical CDR3. J is TRBJ2-7 and V is TRBV27, with TRBD1 matching 10 bases. Germline V lookup: CDR1 MNHEY, CDR2 SMNVEV (reference sequence). The CDR3 has 16 amino acids. The CDR3 loop reads CASGNGGQGMVYEQYF. CDR3 nucleotides: TGTGCCAGCGGAAATGGGGGACAGGGGATGGTGTACGAGCAGTACTTT.

This clone was observed a single time. The rearrangement links TRBV9 to TRBJ2-1; a weak D match, TRBD2 (6 bases). V was shortened by 3 bases and J by 0 bases, with 10 bases between the two germline ends. Germline V lookup: CDR1 SGDLS, CDR2 YYNGEE. CDR3 size: 15 residues. In DNA, the CDR3 is TGTGCCAGCAGCGGGGGGGTGAGCTCCTACAATGAGCAGTTCTTC. Its protein is CASSGGVSSYNEQFF.

The chain recombines TRBV29-1 with TRBJ2-7; 11 bases align to TRBD2. CDR1 is SQVTM, CDR2 ANQGSEA, per germline. The CDR3 contains 14 residues. V lost 6 bases to trimming and J lost 2 bases; unmatched junction nucleotides: 6. CDR3 sequence (DNA): TGCAGCGTCGGGACTAGCGGAGGAACCTACGAGCAGTACTTC. Translated, it gives CSVGTSGGTYEQYF.

Worth noting for this clone: An end of the junction differs from the germline gene, which may be a read error. The chain recombines TRBV7-2 with TRBJ2-3; 11 bases align to TRBD2. CDR3 length: 16 amino acids. Germline CDR1 SGHTA, CDR2 FQGNSA. This chain's CDR3 is CASSLALAGGRDTQYF. The CDR3 nucleotides are TGTGCCAGCAGCCTAGCGCTAGCGGGAGGCCGAGATACGCAGTATTTT. The variable domain in full, completed from reference TRBV7-2 and TRBJ2-3, reads GAGVSQSPSNKVTEKGKDVELRCDPISGHTALYWYRQSLGQGLEFLIYFQGNSAPDKSGLPSDRFSAERTGGSVSTLTIQRTQQEDSAVYLCASSLALAGGRDTQYFGPGTRLTVL.

The chain is built from TRBV9 and TRBJ2-7; D is possibly TRBD1 (5 bases). V dropped 0 bases and J dropped 0 bases, with 10 bases sitting between them. CDR3 length: 15 amino acids. Germline CDR1 and CDR2: SGDLS and YYNGEE. The CDR3 sequence: CASSVGQGISYEQYF. CDR3 coding DNA: TGTGCCAGCAGCGTAGGGCAGGGAATCTCCTACGAGCAGTACTTC. Together with reference TRBV9 and TRBJ2-7, the CDR3 gives the full variable domain: DSGVTQTPKHLITATGQRVTLRCSPRSGDLSVYWYQQSLDQGLQFLIQYYNGEERAKGNILERFSAQQFPDLHSELNLSSLELGDSALYFCASSVGQGISYEQYFGPGTRLTVT.

This clone was seen a few times. The rearrangement joins TRBV4-3 to TRBJ1-4; D gene unclear. This CDR3 contains 14 residues. Trimming removed 0 bases from V and 6 bases from J, with 8 bases in between. CDR1 is LGHNA and CDR2 is YSLEER in the germline V gene. The CDR3 protein is CASSQELADEKLFF. The CDR3 nucleotides are TGCGCCAGCAGCCAAGAACTCGCGGATGAAAAACTGTTTTTT.

The CDR3 here is CASSILPGLAGGQEQYF. CDR3 nucleotide sequence: TGTGCCAGCAGTATATTGCCGGGACTAGCGGGAGGGCAGGAGCAGTACTTC. The gene calls are TRBV27 and TRBJ2-7, with 16 bases lining up with TRBD2. Losses at the gene ends were 5 bases for V and 7 bases for J; bases not matched to a gene: 11. Germline CDR1 reads MNHEY; CDR2 reads SMNVEV (reference sequence). The CDR3 totals 17 residues.

J is TRBJ2-7 and V is TRBV6-5; the D gene is possibly TRBD2 (5 bases). Germline CDR1 reads MNHEY; CDR2 reads SVGAGI. The CDR3 loop spans 12 amino acids. V lost 6 bases and J lost 2, with 8 bases in between. DNA of the CDR3: TGTGCCAGCAGCCACGGGGCCTACGAGCAGTACTTC. Translation: CASSHGAYEQYF.

This clone was observed a few times. The chain uses TRBV18 and TRBJ2-5; D is perhaps TRBD2 (5 bases). Trimming removed 4 bases at V and 1 base at J, with 13 bases between. Germline assignment: CDR1 KGHSH and CDR2 LQKENI. There are 15 residues in the CDR3. The CDR3 DNA reads TGTGCCAGCTCACTACTGGTAGGGAGCCAAGAGACCCAGTACTTC. Translated, it gives CASSLLVGSQETQYF.